This TCR beta chain was recovered during a study of cytomegalovirus exposure and HLA in healthy donors. Overall study: The same platform used for the 666 first-cohort repertoires was also used for the 90 to 150 validation repertoires, as a later analysis reported.

The study drew the donors from its 120-subject validation cohort, separate from the 666-subject first cohort. Some clones are missing from TCRdb's copy, which holds only in-frame ones; the method was immunoSEQ multiplex PCR. This table has roughly 56,000 clones, 91% appearing once. A remark on this clone: Its antigen is as yet unknown.

Study results and limitations: Within the 90 to 150 validation repertoires, first-cohort TCR clusters tended to co-occur, according to a later analysis. Rare sequences made up most TCRs, while some public TCRs were found in many donors.

This clonotype was obtained from a woman in her twenties or thirties in good health and CMV-seronegative. The sequenced sample was PBMCs.

The CDR3 sequence is CASSLEGEIGQPQHF. In DNA form, the CDR3 reads TGCGCCAGCAGCTTGGAAGGTGAGATCGGGCAGCCCCAGCATTTT. This chain connects TRBV5-1 to TRBJ1-5; D is unresolved. This CDR3 is 15 amino acids long. Germline CDR1 and CDR2: SGHRS and YFSETQ. Between the trimmed V and J ends, which lost 0 bases and 7 bases, there was a span of 14 bases.